This T cell receptor beta chain was retrieved from a study of CD8 T cells in Susac syndrome. V lost 8 bases, J lost 3 bases, and 9 bases stayed unmatched. Looked up from germline, CDR1 is SQVTM and CDR2 is ANQGSEA. This CDR3 has 14 residues. Roughly 0.45 to 1 ug RNA was reverse transcribed with random hexamers. The TCR beta CDR3 was amplified by immunoSEQ multiplex PCR across 54 Vbeta, 13 Jbeta. MiXCR, applied by TCRdb to the immunoSEQ multiplex PCR reads, yields one record per CDR3 protein. The sample records approximately 110,000 distinct CDR3 sequences, around 94% being singletons. From blood CD8+ and CD4+ T cells, the TCR beta chain was sequenced. The individuals used as controls were healthy donors who had been matched for both age and sex. CD8+ and CD4+ T cells were negatively isolated; TEMRA cells were FACS-enriched.

Sequenced: CD4+ T cells from PBMCs. V gene TRBV29-1 combines with J gene TRBJ2-2; 7 bases are a match to TRBD2. This clonotype was sampled from a human donor in good health. The CDR3 DNA follows: TGCAGCCCGGAAGGCAGCGGGGACACCGGGGAGCTGTTTTTT. Its translation is CSPEGSGDTGELFF.